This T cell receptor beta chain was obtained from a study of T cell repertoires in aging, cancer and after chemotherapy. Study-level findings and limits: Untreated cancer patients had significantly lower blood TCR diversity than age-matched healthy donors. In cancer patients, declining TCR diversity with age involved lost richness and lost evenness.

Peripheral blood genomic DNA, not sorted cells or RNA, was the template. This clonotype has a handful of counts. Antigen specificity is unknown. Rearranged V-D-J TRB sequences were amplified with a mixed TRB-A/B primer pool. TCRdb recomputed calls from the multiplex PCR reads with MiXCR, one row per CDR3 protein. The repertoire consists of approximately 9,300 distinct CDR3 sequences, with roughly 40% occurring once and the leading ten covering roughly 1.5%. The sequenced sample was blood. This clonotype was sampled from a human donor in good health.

This CDR3 reads CASSYQGGKLFF. DNA of the CDR3: TGTGCCAGCAGTTATCAAGGTGGAAAACTGTTTTTT. The chain joins TRBV6-5 to TRBJ1-4; D not certain. Germline V gene sequence: CDR1 MNHEY, CDR2 SVGAGI. Trimming removed 3 bases at V and 10 bases at J, with 9 bases between. The length of the CDR3 is 12 residues.